This T cell receptor (beta chain) stems from a study of OX40 agonist ivuxolimab in advanced cancers. Peripheral blood came from all dose cohorts at three timepoints. Germline lookup yields CDR1 SEHNR and CDR2 FQNEAQ (reference sequence). The CDR3 length is 15 residues. Trimming removed 5 bases from V and 3 bases from J; junction bases left unmatched: 7. Method: immunoSEQ multiplex PCR; TCRdb's copy keeps in-frame clones and lacks some. The table has roughly 30,000 clones, more than 85% seen once; the top ten hold 26%. With regard to this clone: Its antigen is unidentified.

Overall study results and limits: Some nonresponders additionally presented with little normalized T-cell clonal expansion.

This clonotype was obtained from an adult with an advanced solid tumor such as melanoma, head and neck, liver or kidney cancer. The chain carries TRBV7-9 and TRBJ2-7; 10 bases match TRBD1. Here the sequenced sample was CD4+ or CD8+ T cells sorted from blood, taken in a trial of the OX40 agonist ivuxolimab. Written as DNA, the CDR3 is TGTGCCAGCAGCCTCGGGACAGGGGAGGTCTACGAGCAGTACTTC. This codes for CASSLGTGEVYEQYF. The whole variable domain, filled in from reference TRBV7-9 and TRBJ2-7, reads DTGVSQNPRHKITKRGQNVTFRCDPISEHNRLYWYRQTLGQGPEFLTYFQNEAQLEKSRLLSDRFSAERPKGSFSTLEIQRTEQGDSAMYLCASSLGTGEVYEQYFGPGTRLTVT.